Listed here is a single T cell receptor beta chain. For every sample, eight separate reactions were used to make cDNA. For each CDR3 protein, TCRdb gives one entry from its re-call of the 5' RACE reads, without DNA. The record lists 330,000 or so distinct CDR3 sequences, of which the ten most abundant hold around 2%. This entry belongs to a study of monozygotic twins with inflammatory bowel disease. CDR1 SGHTA and CDR2 FQGNSA come from the germline V gene. This CDR3 region has 14 residues. The sequenced sample was blood. This TCR came from a human donor with ulcerative colitis or Crohn's disease, or a healthy co-twin of an affected twin (not recorded which). V is TRBV7-2 and J is TRBJ1-1; absent DNA, TCRdb's TRBD1 call cannot be checked. The CDR3 here is CANSQPQGVTEAFF.